The 24 T cell receptor beta chains below come from one sample, sequenced in a study of CD8 T cells in ankylosing spondylitis. Each CDR3 protein is one row after TCRdb ran MiXCR on the 5' RACE reads. Counted here are approximately 90,000 distinct CDR3 sequences, about 8.6% occurring once; the ten biggest clones make up 8.5% to 10%. The specimen sequenced was blood, either unsorted or a sorted T cell fraction (not recorded which). These receptors were collected from a male donor with ankylosing spondylitis or in good health (not recorded which).

This clonotype was recorded many times. V gene TRBV18 combines with J gene TRBJ1-2; unclear D gene. The CDR3 loop spans 14 amino acids. The V gene lost 3 bases and the J gene lost 5 bases, with 13 bases spanning the gap. From germline, CDR1 is KGHSH and CDR2 LQKENI. CDR3 nucleotide sequence: TGTGCCAGCTCACCGACCGAGGGAAAATATGGCTACACCTTC. Encoded protein: CASSPTEGKYGYTF.

This clonotype was recorded many times. CDR3 protein: CASSHGGLRDSYNEQFF. The CDR3 bases are TGTGCCAGCAGCCATGGCGGCTTACGGGACTCCTACAATGAGCAGTTCTTC. The chain uses TRBV14 and TRBJ2-1, with TRBD2 as a possible D gene (5 bases). The CDR3 contains 17 residues. With 3 bases removed from V and 0 bases from J, the gap between germline ends came to 15 bases. Germline loops: CDR1 SGHDN, CDR2 FVKESK. The complete variable domain, with remaining parts taken from reference TRBV14 and TRBJ2-1, reads EAGVTQFPSHSVIEKGQTVTLRCDPISGHDNLYWYRRVMGKEIKFLLHFVKESKQDESGMPNNRFLAERTGGTYSTLKVQPAELEDSGVYFCASSHGGLRDSYNEQFFGPGTRLTVL.

This clonotype was counted ten times or more. This chain links TRBV11-2 with TRBJ2-7; D perhaps matches TRBD2 (5 bases). The CDR3 runs to 15 residues. The V gene's germline CDR1 is SGHAT and CDR2 FQNNGV. V lost 2 bases, J lost 4 bases, and 15 bases lay in between. CDR3 DNA sequence: TGTGCCAGCAGCTTAATGCCGACCGAGCGGTACGAGCAGTACTTC. Amino acids: CASSLMPTERYEQYF. The variable domain in full, completed from reference TRBV11-2 and TRBJ2-7, reads EAGVAQSPRYKIIEKRQSVAFWCNPISGHATLYWYQQILGQGPKLLIQFQNNGVVDDSQLPKDRFSAERLKGVDSTLKIQPAKLEDSAVYLCASSLMPTERYEQYFGPGTRLTVT.

This clonotype was found many times. This chain connects TRBV29-1 to TRBJ2-2, with 11 positions matching TRBD2. The J segment lost 2 bases and the V segment lost 1 base, leaving 9 bases of the junction unmatched. The CDR3 contains 18 residues. Germline V gives CDR1 SQVTM, CDR2 ANQGSEA. CDR3 coding DNA: TGCAGCGTTGAAGGCCTCACTAGCGGGGGACCTAACACCGGGGAGCTGTTTTTT. Translating it yields CSVEGLTSGGPNTGELFF.

This clonotype was recorded many times. The rearrangement joins TRBV29-1 to TRBJ1-1, with a tentative D call TRBD1 (5 bases). CDR1 and CDR2 (germline): SQVTM, ANQGSEA. This CDR3 has 12 residues. The CDR3 DNA reads TGCATTGGGGCTGGATCGAACACTGAAGCTTTCTTT. Translated: CIGAGSNTEAFF.

This clonotype was detected many times. This chain links TRBV12-2 with TRBJ1-1. TRBV12-2 is a pseudogene locus. This CDR3 has 16 residues. Here the CDR3 DNA reads TGTGCAAGTCGCTTGGGCAGCACTCCGATGAACACTGAAGCTTTCTTT. It specifies CASRLGSTPMNTEAFF.

In this sample, this clonotype turned up many times. The J gene is TRBJ1-4, the V gene TRBV5-5, with D perhaps TRBD1 (5 bases). The CDR3 covers 14 residues. Germline CDR1 SGHKS, CDR2 YYEKEE (reference sequence). Trimming shortened V by 3 bases and J by 5 bases, and 11 bases separated the two germline ends. The CDR3 bases are TGTGCCAGCAGCTCGCCTGAGGGGAATGAAAAACTGTTTTTT. Translating gives CASSSPEGNEKLFF.

This clonotype was detected ten times or more. V and J are TRBV7-2 and TRBJ2-7; 11 bases line up with TRBD2. The J segment lost 7 bases and the V segment lost 3 bases, leaving 5 bases of the junction unmatched. This CDR3 is 14 amino acids long. CDR1 SGHTA and CDR2 FQGNSA come from the germline V gene. For the CDR3, the DNA is TGTGCCAGCAGCTTTATATCTAGCGGGAGGGAGCAGTACTTC. As protein: CASSFISSGREQYF.

There are a few counts of this clonotype. The CDR3 nucleotides read TGTGCCAGTAGTAAGGGGGGGAATAGCAATCAGCCCCAGCATTTT. Its translation is CASSKGGNSNQPQHF. The rearrangement joins TRBV19 to TRBJ1-5, with D perhaps matching TRBD1 (6 bases). The CDR3 sequence is 15 residues long. CDR1 is LNHDA, CDR2 SQIVND, per germline (reference sequence). Deletions cut 4 bases from V and 0 bases from J, with 10 bases between. Complete variable domain (other parts from reference TRBV19 and TRBJ1-5): DGGITQSPKYLFRKEGQNVTLSCEQNLNHDAMYWYRQDPGQGLRLIYYSQIVNDFQKGDIAEGYSVSREKKESFPLTVTSAQKNPTAFYLCASSKGGNSNQPQHFGDGTRLSIL.

Ten or more counts support this clonotype. This chain joins TRBV7-2 and TRBJ1-2; 10 bases are shared with TRBD1. V trimming: 4 bases; J trimming: 8 bases; junction bases outside the gene matches: 10. CDR1 is SGHTA, CDR2 FQGNSA, per germline. The CDR3 runs to 15 residues. The CDR3 region is CASSYTGTGVNGYTF. The CDR3 DNA sequence: TGTGCCAGCAGCTACACCGGGACAGGGGTAAACGGCTACACCTTC.

CDR3 in amino acids: CASSPRGGMNTEAFF. In DNA, the CDR3 is TGTGCCAGCAGCCCAAGGGGGGGAATGAACACTGAAGCTTTCTTT. The chain couples TRBV7-2 to TRBJ1-1; D possibly corresponds to TRBD1 (6 bases). Trimming removed 5 bases at V and 0 bases at J, with 13 bases between. The germline CDR1 and CDR2 sequences are SGHTA and FQGNSA. This CDR3 has 15 amino acids.

This clonotype has at least ten counts. CDR3 amino acids: CASSSPRDQETQYF. The CDR3 nucleotides read TGTGCCAGCAGCTCACCAAGGGACCAAGAGACCCAGTACTTC. The chain employs TRBV11-2 and TRBJ2-5; D unresolved. Trimming left V 4 bases short and J 0 bases short, with 9 bases between. Germline V lookup: CDR1 SGHAT, CDR2 FQNNGV. The CDR3 length is 14 residues.

This clonotype showed up many times. This CDR3 reads CASRLRGSTDTQYF. The CDR3 DNA reads as TGTGCCAGCAGATTACGGGGAAGCACAGATACGCAGTATTTT. V is TRBV12-3 or TRBV12-4 and J is TRBJ2-3, with a possible D match to TRBD2 (5 bases). The CDR3 sequence is 14 residues long. Trimming pared 6 bases from V and 0 bases from J, leaving 10 bases between.

This clonotype was seen ten or more times. The rearrangement uses TRBV9 and TRBJ1-1, with TRBD1 as a possible D gene (5 bases). The CDR3 is made up of 14 amino acids. The V end lost 0 bases, the J end lost 6 bases, and 12 bases lay between the germline ends. Germline-derived CDR1 and CDR2 are SGDLS and YYNGEE. The CDR3 reads CASSVGGNLPEAFF. In DNA form, the CDR3 reads TGTGCCAGCAGCGTAGGGGGGAATTTGCCTGAAGCTTTCTTT.

V and J are TRBV6-2 or TRBV6-3 and TRBJ2-2; D is undetermined. Germline CDR1 MNHEY, CDR2 SVGEGT. The CDR3 is made up of 11 amino acids. The V gene lost 10 bases and the J gene lost 5 bases, with 8 bases spanning the gap. CDR3 loop: CANSLTGELFF. DNA for the CDR3: TGTGCCAACAGCTTAACCGGGGAGCTGTTTTTT.

Ten or more counts support this clonotype. The V call is TRBV12-3 or TRBV12-4, the J call TRBJ2-3; D remains ambiguous. The CDR3 length is 13 residues. The V gene lost 2 bases and the J gene lost 3 bases, with 6 bases spanning the gap. The CDR3 reads CASSLLTTDTQYF. The CDR3 DNA reads as TGTGCCAGCAGTTTATTGACAACAGATACGCAGTATTTT.

This clonotype was counted ten times or more. The chain links TRBV6-2 or TRBV6-3 to TRBJ2-7; weak D call: TRBD2 (6 bases). Germline V lookup: CDR1 MNHEY, CDR2 SVGEGT. V dropped 2 bases and J dropped 7 bases, with 9 bases sitting between them. The CDR3 is made up of 12 amino acids. CDR3 DNA sequence: TGTGCCAGCAGTTACCGGGGGAAGGAGCAGTACTTC. It encodes CASSYRGKEQYF.

This clonotype was seen ten or more times. This chain joins TRBV4-3 and TRBJ2-3; the match to TRBD2 covers 11 bases. Germline V gene lookup returns CDR1 LGHNA and CDR2 YSLEER. J was trimmed by 2 bases and V by 4 bases; bases with no gene match: 5. This CDR3 is 16 amino acids long. CDR3 protein: CASSLAGLADTDTQYF. CDR3 bases: TGCGCCAGCAGCCTAGCGGGACTAGCGGACACAGATACGCAGTATTTT.

This clonotype was counted a few times. The chain uses TRBV7-2 and TRBJ2-1, with TRBD2 matching 8 bases. The CDR3 has 13 residues. The trim removed 5 bases at V and 12 bases at J, leaving 9 bases unmatched. Germline V gene data show CDR1 as SGHTA and CDR2 as FQGNSA. The CDR3 bases are TGTGCCAGCAGCCCGACCGGGGGGGCAGGGCAGTTCTTC. Its translation: CASSPTGGAGQFF.

This clonotype has at least ten counts. The DNA for the CDR3 is TGTGCCAGCAGTTTTAAAATATTTGGGACTAGCGGGGGAGATACGCAGTATTTT. Amino acids: CASSFKIFGTSGGDTQYF. The chain is built from TRBV12-3 or TRBV12-4 and TRBJ2-3; 14 positions agree with TRBD2. Trimming removed 3 bases from V and 5 bases from J; junction bases left unmatched: 10. The CDR3 contains 18 residues.

This clonotype came up a few times. The rearrangement links TRBV4-2 to TRBJ2-1, with 8 positions matching TRBD1. The CDR3 runs 16 residues. CDR1 is LGHNA and CDR2 is YNFKEQ in the germline V gene. With V trimmed by 1 base and J by 8 bases, 10 bases remained unmatched. CDR3 amino acids: CASSQGLQGAMDEQFF. The DNA for the CDR3 is TGTGCCAGCAGCCAAGGTCTCCAGGGGGCTATGGATGAGCAGTTCTTC.

This clonotype came up many times. The gene calls are TRBV5-1 and TRBJ2-5; 11 bases map to TRBD2. The CDR3 has 15 residues. The J segment lost 5 bases and the V segment lost 0 bases, leaving 3 bases of the junction unmatched. The V gene's germline CDR1 is SGHRS and CDR2 YFSETQ. The CDR3 is CASSLVLAGDETQYF. The CDR3 bases are TGCGCCAGCAGCTTGGTACTAGCGGGAGATGAGACCCAGTACTTC. The variable domain in full, completed from reference TRBV5-1 and TRBJ2-5, reads KAGVTQTPRYLIKTRGQQVTLSCSPISGHRSVSWYQQTPGQGLQFLFEYFSETQRNKGNFPGRFSGRQFSNSRSEMNVSTLELGDSALYLCASSLVLAGDETQYFGPGTRLLVL.

As regards this clonotype: Given a much more abundant clone one base away, this may be a read error. For the CDR3, the DNA is TGCTGTGCTAGAGACCTTCTGGGGAAGCCTACCTACGAGCAGTACTTC. This gives the protein CCARDLLGKPTYEQYF. The genes are TRBV20-1 and TRBJ2-7; D uncertain. CDR1 is DFQATT, CDR2 SNEGSKA, per germline (reference sequence). The length of the CDR3 is 16 residues.

This clonotype was recorded at least ten times. The chain is built from TRBV4-3 and TRBJ1-1; D gene uncertain. This CDR3 contains 13 residues. Germline V gives CDR1 LGHNA, CDR2 YSLEER. With 2 bases removed from V and 3 bases from J, the gap between germline ends came to 7 bases. The CDR3 DNA follows: TGCGCCAGCAGCCAAATGGGATACACTGAAGCTTTCTTT. This sequence encodes CASSQMGYTEAFF.